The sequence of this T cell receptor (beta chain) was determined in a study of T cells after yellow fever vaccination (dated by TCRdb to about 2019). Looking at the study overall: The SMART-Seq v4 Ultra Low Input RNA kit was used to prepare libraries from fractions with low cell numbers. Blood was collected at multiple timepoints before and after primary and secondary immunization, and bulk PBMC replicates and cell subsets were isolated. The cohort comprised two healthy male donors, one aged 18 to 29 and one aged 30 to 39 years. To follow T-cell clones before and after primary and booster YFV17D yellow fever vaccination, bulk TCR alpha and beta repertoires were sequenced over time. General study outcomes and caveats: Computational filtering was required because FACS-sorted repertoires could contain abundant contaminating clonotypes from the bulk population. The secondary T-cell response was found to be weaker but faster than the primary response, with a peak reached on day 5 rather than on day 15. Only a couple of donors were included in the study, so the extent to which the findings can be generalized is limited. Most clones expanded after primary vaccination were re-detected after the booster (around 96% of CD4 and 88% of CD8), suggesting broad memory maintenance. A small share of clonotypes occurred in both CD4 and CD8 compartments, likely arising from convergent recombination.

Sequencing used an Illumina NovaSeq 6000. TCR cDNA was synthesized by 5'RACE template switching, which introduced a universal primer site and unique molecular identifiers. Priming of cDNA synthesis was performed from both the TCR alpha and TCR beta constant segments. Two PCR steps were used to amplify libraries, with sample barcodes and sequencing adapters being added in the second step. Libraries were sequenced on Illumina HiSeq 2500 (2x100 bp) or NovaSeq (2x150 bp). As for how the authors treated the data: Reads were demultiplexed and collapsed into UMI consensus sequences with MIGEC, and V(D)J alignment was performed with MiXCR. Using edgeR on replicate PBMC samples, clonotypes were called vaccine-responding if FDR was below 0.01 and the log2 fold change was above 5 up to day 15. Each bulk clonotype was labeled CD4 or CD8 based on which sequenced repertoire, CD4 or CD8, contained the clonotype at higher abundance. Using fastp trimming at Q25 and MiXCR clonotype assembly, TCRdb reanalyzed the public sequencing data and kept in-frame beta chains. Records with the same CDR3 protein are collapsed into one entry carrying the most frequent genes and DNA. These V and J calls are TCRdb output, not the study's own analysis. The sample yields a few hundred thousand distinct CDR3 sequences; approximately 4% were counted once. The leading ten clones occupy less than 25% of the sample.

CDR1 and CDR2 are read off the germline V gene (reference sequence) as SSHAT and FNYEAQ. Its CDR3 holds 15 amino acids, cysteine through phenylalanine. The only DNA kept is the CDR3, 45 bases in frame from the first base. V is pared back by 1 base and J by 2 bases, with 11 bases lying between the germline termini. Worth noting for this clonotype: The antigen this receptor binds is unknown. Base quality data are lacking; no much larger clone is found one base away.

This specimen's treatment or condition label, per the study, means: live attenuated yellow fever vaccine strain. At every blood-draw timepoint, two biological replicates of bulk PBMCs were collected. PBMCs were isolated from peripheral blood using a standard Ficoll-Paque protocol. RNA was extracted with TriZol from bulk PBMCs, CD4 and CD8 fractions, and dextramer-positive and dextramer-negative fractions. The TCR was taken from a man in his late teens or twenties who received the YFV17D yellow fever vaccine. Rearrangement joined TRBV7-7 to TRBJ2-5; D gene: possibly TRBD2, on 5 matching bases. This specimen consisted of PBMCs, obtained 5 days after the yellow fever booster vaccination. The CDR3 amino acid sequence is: CASSLDTGSQETQYF. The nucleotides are TGTGCCAGCAGCTTAGACACGGGGTCACAAGAGACCCAGTACTTC. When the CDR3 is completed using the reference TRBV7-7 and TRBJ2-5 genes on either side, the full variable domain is GAGVSQSPRYKVTKRGQDVTLRCDPISSHATLYWYQQALGQGPEFLTYFNYEAQPDKSGLPSDRFSAERPEGSISTLTIQRTEQRDSAMYRCASSLDTGSQETQYFGPGTRLLVL.